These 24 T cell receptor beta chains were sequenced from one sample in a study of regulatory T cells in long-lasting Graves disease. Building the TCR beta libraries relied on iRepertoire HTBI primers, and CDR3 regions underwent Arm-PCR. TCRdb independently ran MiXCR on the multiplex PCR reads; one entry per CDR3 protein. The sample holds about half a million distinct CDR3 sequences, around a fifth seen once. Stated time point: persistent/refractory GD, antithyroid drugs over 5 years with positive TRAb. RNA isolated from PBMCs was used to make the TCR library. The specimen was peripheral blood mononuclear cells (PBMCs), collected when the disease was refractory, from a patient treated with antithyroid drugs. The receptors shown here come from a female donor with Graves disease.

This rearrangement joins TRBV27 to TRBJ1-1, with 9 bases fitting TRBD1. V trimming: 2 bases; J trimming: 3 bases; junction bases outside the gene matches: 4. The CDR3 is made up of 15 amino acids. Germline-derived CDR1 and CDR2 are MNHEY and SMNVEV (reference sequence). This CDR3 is CASSLVRDRDTEAFF. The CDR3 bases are TGTGCCAGCAGTTTAGTAAGGGACAGGGACACTGAAGCTTTCTTT.

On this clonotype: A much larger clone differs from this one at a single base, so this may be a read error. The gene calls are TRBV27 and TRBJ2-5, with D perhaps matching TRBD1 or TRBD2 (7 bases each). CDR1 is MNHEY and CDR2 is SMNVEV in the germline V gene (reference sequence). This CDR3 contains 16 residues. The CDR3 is CARSLSGGAAQETQYF. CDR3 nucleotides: TGTGCCCGCAGTTTATCAGGGGGGGCGGCCCAAGAGACCCAGTACTTC.

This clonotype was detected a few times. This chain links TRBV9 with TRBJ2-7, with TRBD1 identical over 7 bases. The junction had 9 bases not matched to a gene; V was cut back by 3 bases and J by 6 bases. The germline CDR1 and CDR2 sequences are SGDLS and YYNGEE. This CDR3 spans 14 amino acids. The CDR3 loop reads CASSALTGNGEQYF. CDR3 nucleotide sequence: TGTGCCAGCAGCGCTTTGACAGGGAACGGCGAGCAGTACTTC.

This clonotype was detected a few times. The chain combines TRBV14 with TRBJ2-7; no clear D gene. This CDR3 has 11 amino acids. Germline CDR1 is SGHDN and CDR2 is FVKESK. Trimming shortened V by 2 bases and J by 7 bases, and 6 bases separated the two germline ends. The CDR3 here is CASSQIGEQYF. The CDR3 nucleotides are TGTGCCAGCAGCCAAATTGGGGAGCAGTACTTC.

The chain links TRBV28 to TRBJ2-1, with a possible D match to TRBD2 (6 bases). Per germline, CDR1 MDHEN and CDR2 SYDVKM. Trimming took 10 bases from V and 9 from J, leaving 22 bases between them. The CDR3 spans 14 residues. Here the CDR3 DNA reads TGTGCCATCTCGGGACTCAACCGGGTTGGTGAGCAGTTCTTC. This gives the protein CAISGLNRVGEQFF.

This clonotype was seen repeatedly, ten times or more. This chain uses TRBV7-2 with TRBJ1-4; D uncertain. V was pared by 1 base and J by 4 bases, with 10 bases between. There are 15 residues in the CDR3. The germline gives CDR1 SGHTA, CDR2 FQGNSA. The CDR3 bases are TGTGCCAGCAGCTTAGAGGCAAGATTTAATGAAAAACTGTTTTTT. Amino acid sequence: CASSLEARFNEKLFF.

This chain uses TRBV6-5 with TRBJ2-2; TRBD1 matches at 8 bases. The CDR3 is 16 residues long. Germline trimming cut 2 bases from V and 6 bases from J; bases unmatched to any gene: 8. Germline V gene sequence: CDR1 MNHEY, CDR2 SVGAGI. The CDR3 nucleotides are TGTGCCAGCAGTTACCGCGGGCAGGGGGCGGCCGGGGAGCTGTTTTTT. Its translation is CASSYRGQGAAGELFF.

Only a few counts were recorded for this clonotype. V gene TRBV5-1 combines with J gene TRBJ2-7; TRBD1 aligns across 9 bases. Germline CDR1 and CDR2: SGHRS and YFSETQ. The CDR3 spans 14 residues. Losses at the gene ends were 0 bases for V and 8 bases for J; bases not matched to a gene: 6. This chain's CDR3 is CASSLEEGQGKQYF. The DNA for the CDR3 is TGCGCCAGCAGCTTGGAAGAGGGACAGGGCAAGCAGTACTTC.

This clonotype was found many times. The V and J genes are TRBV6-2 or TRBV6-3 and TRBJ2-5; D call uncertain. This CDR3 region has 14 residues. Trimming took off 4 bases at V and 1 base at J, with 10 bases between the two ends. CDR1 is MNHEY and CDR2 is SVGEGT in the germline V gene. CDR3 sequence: CASSFSRSQETQYF. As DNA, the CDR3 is TGTGCCAGCAGTTTCTCCCGGTCCCAAGAGACCCAGTACTTC.

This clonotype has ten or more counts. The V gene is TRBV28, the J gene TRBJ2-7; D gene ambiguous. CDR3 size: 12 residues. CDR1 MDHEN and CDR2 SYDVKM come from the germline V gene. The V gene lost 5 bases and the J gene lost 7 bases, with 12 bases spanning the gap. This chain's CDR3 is CASSRLLGEQYF. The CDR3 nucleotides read TGTGCCAGCAGTCGGCTCCTAGGGGAGCAGTACTTC.

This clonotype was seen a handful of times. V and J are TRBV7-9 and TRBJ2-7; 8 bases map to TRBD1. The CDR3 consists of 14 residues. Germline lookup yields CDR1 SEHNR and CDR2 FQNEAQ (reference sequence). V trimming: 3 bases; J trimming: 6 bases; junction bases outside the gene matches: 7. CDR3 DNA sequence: TGTGCCAGCAGCTTGGGACAGGTGGAATCCGAGCAGTACTTC. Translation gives CASSLGQVESEQYF.

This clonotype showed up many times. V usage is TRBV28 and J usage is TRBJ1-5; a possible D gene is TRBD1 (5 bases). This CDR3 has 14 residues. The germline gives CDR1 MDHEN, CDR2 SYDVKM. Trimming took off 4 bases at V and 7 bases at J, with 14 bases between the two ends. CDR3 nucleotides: TGTGCCAGCAGTTCCATCAGGGTAAGCCAGCCCCAGCATTTT. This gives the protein CASSSIRVSQPQHF.

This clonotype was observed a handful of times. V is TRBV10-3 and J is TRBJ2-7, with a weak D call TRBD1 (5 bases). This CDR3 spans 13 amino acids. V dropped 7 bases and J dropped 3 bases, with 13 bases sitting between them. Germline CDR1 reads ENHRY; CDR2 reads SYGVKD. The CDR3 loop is CAIMQGSFYEQYF. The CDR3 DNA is TGTGCCATCATGCAGGGTTCTTTCTACGAGCAGTACTTC.

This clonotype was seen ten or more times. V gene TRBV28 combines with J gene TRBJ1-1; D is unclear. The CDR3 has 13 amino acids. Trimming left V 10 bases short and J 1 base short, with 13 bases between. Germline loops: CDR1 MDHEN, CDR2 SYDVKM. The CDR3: CATSVQPNTEAFF. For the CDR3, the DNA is TGTGCCACCTCGGTACAGCCGAACACTGAAGCTTTCTTT.

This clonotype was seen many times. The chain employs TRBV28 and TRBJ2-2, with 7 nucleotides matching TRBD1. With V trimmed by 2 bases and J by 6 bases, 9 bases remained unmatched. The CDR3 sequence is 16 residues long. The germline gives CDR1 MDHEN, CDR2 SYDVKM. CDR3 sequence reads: CASSLTTARGSGELFF. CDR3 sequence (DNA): TGTGCCAGCAGTTTAACAACCGCCAGGGGGTCCGGGGAGCTGTTTTTT.

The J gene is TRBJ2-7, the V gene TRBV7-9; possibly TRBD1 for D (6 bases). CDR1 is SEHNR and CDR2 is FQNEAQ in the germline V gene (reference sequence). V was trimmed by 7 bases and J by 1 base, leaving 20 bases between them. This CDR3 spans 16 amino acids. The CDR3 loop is CASTSPGQPSSYEQYF. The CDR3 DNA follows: TGTGCCAGCACCTCACCGGGACAACCCTCTTCCTACGAGCAGTACTTC.

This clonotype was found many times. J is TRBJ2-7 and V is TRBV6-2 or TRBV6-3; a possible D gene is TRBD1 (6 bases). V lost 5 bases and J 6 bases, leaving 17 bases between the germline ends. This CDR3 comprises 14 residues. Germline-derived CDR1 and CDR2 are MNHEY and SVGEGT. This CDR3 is CASSRDRDITEQYF. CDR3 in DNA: TGTGCCAGCAGTAGAGACCGGGACATCACCGAGCAGTACTTC.

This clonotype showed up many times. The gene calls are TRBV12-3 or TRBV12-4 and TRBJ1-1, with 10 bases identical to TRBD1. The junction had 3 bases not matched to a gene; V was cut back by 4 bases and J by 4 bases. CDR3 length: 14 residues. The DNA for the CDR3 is TGTGCCAGCAGTTCGGGACAGGGGCCCACTGAAGCTTTCTTT. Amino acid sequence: CASSSGQGPTEAFF.

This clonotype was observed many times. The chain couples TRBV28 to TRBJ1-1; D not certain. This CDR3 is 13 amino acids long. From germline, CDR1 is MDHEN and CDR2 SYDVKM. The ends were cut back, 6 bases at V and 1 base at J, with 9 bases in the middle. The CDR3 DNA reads TGTGCCAGCAGGCTTACGGCGAACACTGAAGCTTTCTTT. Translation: CASRLTANTEAFF.

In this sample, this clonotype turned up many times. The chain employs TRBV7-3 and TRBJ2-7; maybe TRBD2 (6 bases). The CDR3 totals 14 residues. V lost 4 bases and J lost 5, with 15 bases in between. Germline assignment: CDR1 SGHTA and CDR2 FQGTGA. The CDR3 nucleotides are TGTGCCAGCAGCTCACATGGGGGGACGGACGAGCAGTACTTC. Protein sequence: CASSSHGGTDEQYF.

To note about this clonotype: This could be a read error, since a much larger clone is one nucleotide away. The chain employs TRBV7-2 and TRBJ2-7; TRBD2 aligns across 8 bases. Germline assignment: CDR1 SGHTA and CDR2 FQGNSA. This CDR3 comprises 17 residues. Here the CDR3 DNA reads TGTGCCAGCAGTTTAGGATCTAGCGAGAGTCGGGGGGGGGAGCAGTACTTC. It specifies CASSLGSSESRGGEQYF. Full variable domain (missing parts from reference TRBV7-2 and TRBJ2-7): GAGVSQSPSNKVTEKGKDVELRCDPISGHTALYWYRQSLGQGLEFLIYFQGNSAPDKSGLPSDRFSAERTGGSVSTLTIQRTQQEDSAVYLCASSLGSSESRGGEQYFGPGTRLTVT.

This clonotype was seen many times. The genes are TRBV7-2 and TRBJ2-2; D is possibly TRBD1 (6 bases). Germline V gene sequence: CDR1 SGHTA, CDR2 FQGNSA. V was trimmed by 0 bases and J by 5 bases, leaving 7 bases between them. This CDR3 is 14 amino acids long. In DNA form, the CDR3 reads TGTGCCAGCAGCTTAGCGGGGGCAACCGGGGAGCTGTTTTTT. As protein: CASSLAGATGELFF.

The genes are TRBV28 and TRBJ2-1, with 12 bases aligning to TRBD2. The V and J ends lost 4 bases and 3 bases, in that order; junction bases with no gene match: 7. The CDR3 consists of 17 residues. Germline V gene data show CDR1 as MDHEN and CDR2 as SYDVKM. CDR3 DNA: TGTGCCAGCAGTTCTGAGACTAGCGGGGGTCTCTACAATGAGCAGTTCTTC. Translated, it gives CASSSETSGGLYNEQFF.

The CDR3 protein is CSASQTGNNQPQHF. The CDR3, as DNA: TGCAGTGCTAGCCAGACAGGGAATAATCAGCCCCAGCATTTT. J is TRBJ1-5 and V is TRBV20-1, with 7 bases identical to TRBD1. The germline V gene has CDR1 DFQATT and CDR2 SNEGSKA (reference sequence). The CDR3 covers 14 residues. Trimming removed 3 bases from V and 4 bases from J; junction bases left unmatched: 6.